The rows below give T cell receptor beta chains drawn from one sample of a study of OX40 agonist ivuxolimab in advanced cancers. Clones were read by immunoSEQ multiplex PCR, and TCRdb kept only the in-frame ones, dropping some. Of over 100,000 clones listed, more than 80% are singletons. The sample in question was CD4+ or CD8+ T cells sorted from blood, obtained in a trial of the OX40 agonist ivuxolimab. The receptors here all came from an adult with an advanced solid tumor such as melanoma, head and neck, liver or kidney cancer. Each CDR3 is given with its conserved first and last residue. Each record gives: CDR3 length, V gene, clone size, D gene, J gene, CDR3 DNA, CDR3 protein. The D gene is left open where the match is weak. The listing skips clone size in some rows; elsewhere it reads once, few, many or a size class.

length: 12
V: TRBV2
size: .
D: .
J: TRBJ1-4
DNA: TGTGCCAGCAGGATCACTAATGAAAAACTGTTTTTT
CDR3: CASRITNEKLFF

length: 12
V: TRBV7-9
size: .
D: TRBD1
J: TRBJ2-3
DNA: TGTGCCAGGGGACAGGGGACAGATACGCAGTATTTT
CDR3: CARGQGTDTQYF

length: 15
V: TRBV7-9
size: .
D: TRBD1
J: TRBJ1-1
DNA: TGTGCCAGCAGCCTGACGACAGGGGTGGCCACTGAAGCTTTCTTT
CDR3: CASSLTTGVATEAFF

length: 13
V: TRBV4-1
size: .
D: TRBD1
J: TRBJ2-7
DNA: TGCGCCAGCCGATCCGGGACAGGCCGCGAGCAGTACTTC
CDR3: CASRSGTGREQYF

length: 15
V: TRBV4-3
size: .
D: TRBD1
J: TRBJ2-5
DNA: TGCGCCAGCAGCCAAGCCGGGACAGGGGAGGAGACCCAGTACTTC
CDR3: CASSQAGTGEETQYF

length: 14
V: TRBV28
size: .
D: .
J: TRBJ1-5
DNA: TGTGCCAGCATAGAAGGGCTCACCAATCAGCCCCAGCATTTT
CDR3: CASIEGLTNQPQHF

length: 14
V: TRBV19
size: .
D: .
J: TRBJ1-1
DNA: TGTGCCAGTAGCCTTCAGTACCGTAACACTGAAGCTTTCTTT
CDR3: CASSLQYRNTEAFF

length: 15
V: TRBV4-1
size: once
D: .
J: TRBJ1-5
DNA: TGCGCCAGCAGCCAAACGTGGACCCCTAATCAGCCCCAGCATTTT
CDR3: CASSQTWTPNQPQHF

length: 13
V: TRBV7-9
size: .
D: .
J: TRBJ1-3
DNA: TGTGCCAGCAGCCCAACCGGGGGAAACACCATATATTTT
CDR3: CASSPTGGNTIYF

length: 14
V: TRBV30
size: .
D: .
J: TRBJ2-7
DNA: TGTGCCTGGAGTGTAGGGCTCCCCCCACTCGAGCAGTACTTC
CDR3: CAWSVGLPPLEQYF

length: 16
V: TRBV7-2
size: .
D: .
J: TRBJ1-6
DNA: TGTGCCAGCAGCTTAGACGGTCGGTACATCGGTACGGCCCTCCACTTT
CDR3: CASSLDGRYIGTALHF

length: 14
V: TRBV19
size: .
D: TRBD2
J: TRBJ2-7
DNA: TGTGCCAGTAGCCCGGGAGGTTTCTCCTACGAGCAGTACTTC
CDR3: CASSPGGFSYEQYF

length: 15
V: TRBV18
size: .
D: TRBD2
J: TRBJ2-5
DNA: TGTGCCAGCTCACCACCGGGGAGGGTACAAGAGACCCAGTACTTC
CDR3: CASSPPGRVQETQYF

length: 15
V: TRBV7-9
size: .
D: .
J: TRBJ1-4
DNA: TGTGCCAGCAGACCCAAAGACAGGATTTCCGAAAAACTGTTTTTT
CDR3: CASRPKDRISEKLFF

length: 13
V: TRBV6-5
size: .
D: .
J: TRBJ1-5
DNA: TGTGCCAGCAGTACACAGGGAGGTCAGCCCCAGCATTTT
CDR3: CASSTQGGQPQHF

length: 14
V: TRBV28
size: .
D: .
J: TRBJ2-3
DNA: TGTGCCAGCAGTTTTCTCCCAATCGCAGATACGCAGTATTTT
CDR3: CASSFLPIADTQYF

length: 15
V: TRBV28
size: .
D: TRBD1
J: TRBJ1-4
DNA: TGTGCCAGCAGTTGGCCGGGACAGGGAAGGAAAAAACTGTTTTTT
CDR3: CASSWPGQGRKKLFF

length: 14
V: TRBV5-8
size: .
D: .
J: TRBJ2-7
DNA: TGTGCCGTTCAGGGGAGGGGCCTCACCTACGAGCAGTACTTC
CDR3: CAVQGRGLTYEQYF

length: 16
V: TRBV28
size: .
D: TRBD1
J: TRBJ1-2
DNA: TGTGCCAGCAGTTCCTTGGGACAGGGGATCGGCTATGGCTACACCTTC
CDR3: CASSSLGQGIGYGYTF

length: 12
V: TRBV7-9
size: .
D: .
J: TRBJ2-7
DNA: TGTGCCAGCAGCCCGGTGAGATACGAGCAGTACTTC
CDR3: CASSPVRYEQYF

length: 15
V: TRBV7-3
size: .
D: .
J: TRBJ2-7
DNA: TGTGCCAGCAGCTTAGGCGCCTCGAAGGGCGACGAGCAGTACTTC
CDR3: CASSLGASKGDEQYF

length: 13
V: TRBV7-9
size: .
D: .
J: TRBJ2-7
DNA: TGTGCCAGCAGCGAACAGGTATCCTACGAGCAGTACTTC
CDR3: CASSEQVSYEQYF

length: 14
V: TRBV2
size: .
D: .
J: TRBJ2-7
DNA: TGTGCCAGCATTAGTCCTCAGCTCCCTTACGAGCAGTACTTC
CDR3: CASISPQLPYEQYF

length: 13
V: TRBV28
size: .
D: TRBD1
J: TRBJ2-7
DNA: TGTGCCAGCAGCCCGACAGGGGAGGTCGAGCAGTACTTC
CDR3: CASSPTGEVEQYF

length: 13
V: TRBV5-4
size: .
D: .
J: TRBJ2-7
DNA: TGTGCCAGCAGCTTGCAGACCCGCTACGAGCAGTACTTC
CDR3: CASSLQTRYEQYF

length: 15
V: TRBV14
size: .
D: TRBD1
J: TRBJ2-1
DNA: TGTGCCAGCAGCCAAAGGCAGGGGGCGGACAATGAGCAGTTCTTC
CDR3: CASSQRQGADNEQFF

length: 15
V: TRBV10-1
size: .
D: TRBD1
J: TRBJ1-1
DNA: TGCGCCAGCGGACCTACAGGGGGATGTTTCACTGAAGCTTTCTTT
CDR3: CASGPTGGCFTEAFF

length: 15
V: TRBV5-6
size: .
D: .
J: TRBJ2-1
DNA: TGTGCCAGCAGCTTGGGCTGGGGTGGGGCCAATGAGCAGTTCTTC
CDR3: CASSLGWGGANEQFF

length: 15
V: TRBV6-1
size: .
D: .
J: TRBJ2-5
DNA: TGTGCCAGCAGTGAAGGAGGGCCCGGAAGAGAGACCCAGTACTTC
CDR3: CASSEGGPGRETQYF

length: 15
V: TRBV7-9
size: .
D: TRBD1
J: TRBJ1-2
DNA: TGTGCCAGCAGCTCATCGACAGGGCCTAACTATGGCTACACCTTC
CDR3: CASSSSTGPNYGYTF

length: 14
V: TRBV6-4
size: .
D: TRBD2
J: TRBJ2-1
DNA: TGTGCCAGCAGTGCTAGCGGGGGGGCGGCTGAGCAGTTCTTC
CDR3: CASSASGGAAEQFF

length: 17
V: TRBV23-1
size: .
D: .
J: TRBJ1-1
DNA: TGCGCCAGCCCAATAGTTTGTGAGGGGGGGGCGAACACTGAAGCTTTCTTT
CDR3: CASPIVCEGGANTEAFF

length: 12
V: TRBV6-5
size: .
D: .
J: TRBJ2-3
DNA: TGTGCCAGCAGCCCCGGTACGGATACGCAGTATTTT
CDR3: CASSPGTDTQYF

length: 15
V: TRBV18
size: few
D: .
J: TRBJ1-5
DNA: TGTGCCAGCTCACCAGCATCTACCCCCAATCAGCCCCAGCATTTT
CDR3: CASSPASTPNQPQHF

length: 19
V: TRBV18
size: .
D: .
J: TRBJ2-3
DNA: TGTGCCAGCTCACCACCGAAGGGGGGCGAGAACGGGGGCACAGATACGCAGTATTTT
CDR3: CASSPPKGGENGGTDTQYF

length: 15
V: TRBV4-3
size: .
D: .
J: TRBJ1-2
DNA: TGCGCCAGCAGCCAATGGGGGCCACTCTCCTATGGCTACACCTTC
CDR3: CASSQWGPLSYGYTF

length: 15
V: TRBV7-2
size: .
D: TRBD2
J: TRBJ2-1
DNA: TGTGCCAGCAGCTTATGGGCGGGGGGTGACAATGAGCAGTTCTTC
CDR3: CASSLWAGGDNEQFF

length: 16
V: TRBV5-1
size: .
D: .
J: TRBJ1-6
DNA: TGCGCCAGCAGCTTGGTTCCGACACCGGGAGATTCACCCCTCCACTTT
CDR3: CASSLVPTPGDSPLHF

length: 14
V: TRBV6-6
size: once
D: .
J: TRBJ1-5
DNA: TGTGCCAGCGGGGCGGGCAGTTTTTACCAGCCCCAGCATTTT
CDR3: CASGAGSFYQPQHF

length: 16
V: TRBV5-1
size: .
D: .
J: TRBJ2-6
DNA: TGCGCCAGCAGCTTCGCCGAGACCTCTGGGGCCAACGTCCTGACTTTC
CDR3: CASSFAETSGANVLTF

length: 13
V: TRBV28
size: .
D: .
J: TRBJ2-7
DNA: TGTGCCAGCAGACGTACAGGTTCCTACGAGCAGTACTTC
CDR3: CASRRTGSYEQYF

length: 12
V: TRBV11-2
size: once
D: .
J: TRBJ2-7
DNA: TGTGCCAGCAGCACTTCCAGCTACGAGCAGTACTTC
CDR3: CASSTSSYEQYF

length: 14
V: TRBV10-3
size: .
D: .
J: TRBJ1-2
DNA: TGTGCCATCAGGGACCGAACAGGGTCCGATGGCTACACCTTC
CDR3: CAIRDRTGSDGYTF

length: 12
V: TRBV29-1
size: .
D: .
J: TRBJ2-7
DNA: TGCACCCCGACCCAGCGGGCCTACGAGCAGTACTTC
CDR3: CTPTQRAYEQYF

length: 11
V: TRBV9
size: .
D: .
J: TRBJ2-3
DNA: TGTGCCAGCAGCGCCACAGATACGCAGTATTTT
CDR3: CASSATDTQYF

length: 17
V: TRBV4-3
size: .
D: TRBD1
J: TRBJ2-2
DNA: TGCGCCAGCAGCCAAGACCCCGGGACAGGGGACGTCGGGGAGCTGTTTTTT
CDR3: CASSQDPGTGDVGELFF

length: 13
V: TRBV7-9
size: .
D: .
J: TRBJ2-7
DNA: TGTGCCAGCAGCTTAGTGGGTGGGTACGAGCAGTACTTC
CDR3: CASSLVGGYEQYF